This T cell receptor beta chain was identified during a study of cytomegalovirus exposure and HLA in healthy donors. Study findings and constraints: At a 0.05 false discovery rate, a later analysis found some 17,000 TCR beta sequences to be associated with HLA alleles. CMV serostatus was the only recorded immune exposure for donors. A further, later analysis showed that HLA-associated TCR beta chains (compared with equally common others) were more clonally expanded. Earlier analysis yielded a pattern in which most TCR beta V segments were productive about 90% or about 30% of the time.

A multiplex PCR was run with 60 Vbeta primers and 13 Jbeta primers. Produced via immunoSEQ multiplex PCR; TCRdb's table is partial and in-frame only. The sample records about 130,000 clones, around 83% being singletons. Regarding this clone: Antigen unknown.

Sequences were obtained from PBMCs. The sequence derives from a man aged 45-65 years in good health and CMV-seronegative.

The CDR3, as DNA: TGCGCCAGCAGCCAAGATAGGACAGGGAGTACTGAAGCTTTCTTT. Its translation: CASSQDRTGSTEAFF. This chain links TRBV4-1 with TRBJ1-1; 8 nucleotides match TRBD1. The trim removed 0 bases at V and 5 bases at J, leaving 5 bases unmatched. The CDR3 runs to 15 residues. Germline lookup yields CDR1 MGHRA and CDR2 YSYEKL.